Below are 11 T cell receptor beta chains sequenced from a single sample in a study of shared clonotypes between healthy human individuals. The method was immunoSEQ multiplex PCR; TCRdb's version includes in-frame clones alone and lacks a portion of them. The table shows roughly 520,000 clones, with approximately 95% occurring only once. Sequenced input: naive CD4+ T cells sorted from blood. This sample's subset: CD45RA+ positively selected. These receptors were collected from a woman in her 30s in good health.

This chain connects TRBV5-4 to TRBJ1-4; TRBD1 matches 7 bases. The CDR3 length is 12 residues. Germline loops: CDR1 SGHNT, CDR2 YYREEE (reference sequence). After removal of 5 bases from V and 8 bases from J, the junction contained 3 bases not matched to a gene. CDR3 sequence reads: CASSWDREKLFF. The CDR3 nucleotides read TGTGCCAGCAGTTGGGACAGAGAAAAACTGTTTTTT.

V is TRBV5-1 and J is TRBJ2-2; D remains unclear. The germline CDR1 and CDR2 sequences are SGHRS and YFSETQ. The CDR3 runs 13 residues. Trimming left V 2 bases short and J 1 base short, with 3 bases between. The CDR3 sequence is CASSFENTGELFF. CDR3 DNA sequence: TGCGCCAGCAGCTTTGAGAACACCGGGGAGCTGTTTTTT.

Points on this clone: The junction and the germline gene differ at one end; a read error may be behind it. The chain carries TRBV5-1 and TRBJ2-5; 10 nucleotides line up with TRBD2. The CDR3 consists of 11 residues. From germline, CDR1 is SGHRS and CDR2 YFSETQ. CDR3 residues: CASSLGTSVNF. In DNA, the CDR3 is TGCGCCAGCAGCTTAGGGACTAGCGTGAACTTC.

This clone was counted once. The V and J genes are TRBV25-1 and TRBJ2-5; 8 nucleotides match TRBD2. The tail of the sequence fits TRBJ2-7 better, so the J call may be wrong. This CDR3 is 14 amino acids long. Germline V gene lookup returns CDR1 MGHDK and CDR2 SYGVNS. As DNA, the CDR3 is TGTGCCAGCAGTGACGGCGGGAGGATCGCCGAGCAGTACTTC. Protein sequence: CASSDGGRIAEQYF.

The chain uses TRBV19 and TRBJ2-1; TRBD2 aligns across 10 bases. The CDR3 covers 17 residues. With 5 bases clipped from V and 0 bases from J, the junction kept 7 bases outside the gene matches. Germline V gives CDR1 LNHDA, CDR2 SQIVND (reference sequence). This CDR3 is CASSPRLAGSSYNEQFF. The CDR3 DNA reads TGTGCCAGTAGTCCTCGACTAGCGGGTAGCTCCTACAATGAGCAGTTCTTC. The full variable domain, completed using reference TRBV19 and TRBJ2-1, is DGGITQSPKYLFRKEGQNVTLSCEQNLNHDAMYWYRQDPGQGLRLIYYSQIVNDFQKGDIAEGYSVSREKKESFPLTVTSAQKNPTAFYLCASSPRLAGSSYNEQFFGPGTRLTVL.

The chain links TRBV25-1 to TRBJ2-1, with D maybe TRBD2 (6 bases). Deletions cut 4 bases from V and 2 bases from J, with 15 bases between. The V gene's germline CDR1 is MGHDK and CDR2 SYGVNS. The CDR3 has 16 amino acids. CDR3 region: CASSAFGSGAYNEQFF. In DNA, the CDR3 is TGTGCCAGCAGTGCGTTCGGGTCGGGGGCCTACAATGAGCAGTTCTTC.

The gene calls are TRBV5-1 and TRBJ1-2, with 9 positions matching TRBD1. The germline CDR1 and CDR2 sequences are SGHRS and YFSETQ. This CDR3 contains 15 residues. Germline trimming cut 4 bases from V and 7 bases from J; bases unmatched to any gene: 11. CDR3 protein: CASSAGQGLRGGYTF. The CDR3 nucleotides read TGCGCCAGCAGCGCCGGACAGGGGTTACGGGGTGGCTACACCTTC.

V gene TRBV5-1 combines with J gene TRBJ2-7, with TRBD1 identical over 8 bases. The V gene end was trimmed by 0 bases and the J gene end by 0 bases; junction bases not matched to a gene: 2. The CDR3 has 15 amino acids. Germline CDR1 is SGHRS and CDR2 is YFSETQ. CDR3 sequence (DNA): TGCGCCAGCAGCTTGGGAACAGGGGGCTCCTACGAGCAGTACTTC. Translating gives CASSLGTGGSYEQYF. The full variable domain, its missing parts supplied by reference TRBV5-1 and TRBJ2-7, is KAGVTQTPRYLIKTRGQQVTLSCSPISGHRSVSWYQQTPGQGLQFLFEYFSETQRNKGNFPGRFSGRQFSNSRSEMNVSTLELGDSALYLCASSLGTGGSYEQYFGPGTRLTVT.

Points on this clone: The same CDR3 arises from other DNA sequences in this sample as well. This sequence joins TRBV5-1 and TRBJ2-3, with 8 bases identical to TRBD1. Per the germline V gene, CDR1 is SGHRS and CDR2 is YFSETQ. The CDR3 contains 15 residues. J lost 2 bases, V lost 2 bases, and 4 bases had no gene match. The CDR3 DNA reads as TGCGCCAGCAGCTTAGGACAGGGAACCACAGATACGCAGTATTTT. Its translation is CASSLGQGTTDTQYF.

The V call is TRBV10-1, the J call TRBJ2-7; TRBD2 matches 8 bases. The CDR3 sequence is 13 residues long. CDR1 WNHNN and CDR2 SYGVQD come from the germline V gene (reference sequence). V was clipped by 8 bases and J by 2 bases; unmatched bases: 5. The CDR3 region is CASSGTSPYEQYF. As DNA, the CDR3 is TGCGCCAGCTCCGGGACTAGTCCCTACGAGCAGTACTTC.

In DNA form, the CDR3 reads TGTGCCAGCAGAGTCGGATCAGCGGGAGTATACGAGCAGTACTTC. The encoded protein is CASRVGSAGVYEQYF. The chain uses TRBV28 and TRBJ2-7, with 8 bases that match TRBD2. CDR3 length: 15 amino acids. J gave up 4 bases and V 6 bases, and 11 bases lay outside the gene matches. CDR1 and CDR2 from the germline V gene are MDHEN and SYDVKM.